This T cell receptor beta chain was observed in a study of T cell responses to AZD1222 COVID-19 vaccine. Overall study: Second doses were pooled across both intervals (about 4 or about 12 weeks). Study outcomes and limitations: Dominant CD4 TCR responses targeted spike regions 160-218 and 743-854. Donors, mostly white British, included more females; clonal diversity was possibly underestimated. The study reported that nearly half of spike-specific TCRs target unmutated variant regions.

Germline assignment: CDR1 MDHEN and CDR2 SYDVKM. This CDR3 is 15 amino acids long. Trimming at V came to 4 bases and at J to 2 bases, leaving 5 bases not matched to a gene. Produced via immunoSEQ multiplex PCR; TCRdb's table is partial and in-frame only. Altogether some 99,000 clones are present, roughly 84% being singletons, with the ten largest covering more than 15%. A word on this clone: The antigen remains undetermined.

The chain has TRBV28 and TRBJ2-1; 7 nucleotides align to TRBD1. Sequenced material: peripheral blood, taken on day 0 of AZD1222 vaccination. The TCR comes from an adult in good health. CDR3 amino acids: CASSSRDSTYNEQFF. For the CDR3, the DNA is TGTGCCAGCAGTTCCCGGGACAGCACCTACAATGAGCAGTTCTTC.